The clone carrying this T cell receptor beta chain appeared a single time. These data are taken from a study of blood T cell repertoires in COVID-19. For the study at large: Material from acute and convalescent COVID-19 was sourced from the United States, Italy and Spain. Nucleic acid was either cDNA or gDNA, and it came from T cells, B-cell-depleted T cells, or PBMCs.

Germline lookup yields CDR1 SNHLY and CDR2 FYNNEI. V lost 3 bases and J 2 bases, leaving 8 bases between the germline ends. The CDR3 contains 14 residues. Per the original methods: Using reference gene primer amplification, nucleated cell counts were estimated. Assay: immunoSEQ multiplex PCR; the TCRdb copy retains only in-frame clones and omits some. V, J and clone size derive from that table, while D and trimming were established from the DNA sequence. This table has 110,000 or so clones, less than 80% appearing once. The sequenced sample was peripheral blood. The receptor was derived from a man aged 45-60 years with acute or convalescent COVID-19. J is TRBJ1-5 and V is TRBV2; D gene uncertain. The CDR3 here is CASSEREGNQPQHF. The DNA for the CDR3 is TGTGCCAGCAGTGAGCGGGAAGGCAATCAGCCCCAGCATTTT.